Shown below are 32 T cell receptor beta chains from a single sample sequenced in a study of blood T cells in healthy people across ages. The authors ran a second PCR of roughly 7 to 11 cycles using a sample-barcoded 5' primer and a J-beta primer mix. TCRdb independently ran MiXCR on the 5' RACE reads; one entry per CDR3 protein. The sample consists of about 700,000 distinct CDR3 sequences, about a third of them appearing once. The sequencing sample was made of blood. Source of these receptors: a woman older than 75 in good health.

In this sample, this clonotype turned up many times. The rearrangement links TRBV6-1 to TRBJ2-7, with D perhaps matching TRBD1 or TRBD2 (5 bases each). CDR1 MNHNS and CDR2 SASEGT come from the germline V gene. Trimming removed 7 bases at V and 1 base at J, with 17 bases between. This CDR3 is built from 15 residues. CDR3 protein: CASISLRGKSYEQYF. The CDR3 nucleotides are TGTGCCAGCATCAGCCTTCGGGGCAAATCCTACGAGCAGTACTTC.

This clonotype has at least ten counts. V is TRBV3-1 and J is TRBJ2-7, with D possibly being TRBD1 or TRBD2 (6 bases each). The germline V and J ends were trimmed by 9 bases and 0 bases, with 18 bases remaining between them. Germline values: CDR1 LGHDT, CDR2 YNNKEL (reference sequence). This CDR3 is 15 amino acids long. The CDR3 bases are TGTGCCAGTGCAAGGGGGGCGGGAAGCTCCTACGAGCAGTACTTC. Translation: CASARGAGSSYEQYF.

This clonotype was detected ten times or more. Here the CDR3 reads CASNQYLYNSPLHF. The CDR3 bases are TGTGCCAGCAACCAGTACCTCTATAATTCACCCCTCCACTTT. The rearrangement uses TRBV12-3 or TRBV12-4 and TRBJ1-6; D is undetermined. The CDR3 length is 14 residues. Trimming pared 7 bases from V and 3 bases from J, leaving 10 bases between.

V gene TRBV6-2 or TRBV6-3 combines with J gene TRBJ2-1; D uncertain. CDR1 and CDR2 from the germline V gene are MNHEY and SVGEGT. V was trimmed by 0 bases and J by 4 bases, leaving 7 bases between them. This CDR3 is 14 amino acids long. Here the CDR3 reads CASSYSSRYNEQFF. CDR3 bases: TGTGCCAGCAGTTACTCGTCGAGGTACAATGAGCAGTTCTTC.

The table lists this clonotype with a few counts. The J gene is TRBJ1-4, the V gene TRBV2; no clear D gene. Germline lookup yields CDR1 SNHLY and CDR2 FYNNEI. The length of the CDR3 is 13 residues. Trimming left V 3 bases short and J 4 bases short, with 6 bases between. CDR3 in DNA: TGTGCCAGCAGTGAGATTCTTAATGAAAAACTGTTTTTT. Its protein product is CASSEILNEKLFF.

This clonotype was found many times. This chain uses TRBV11-1 with TRBJ2-1; D uncertain. V was pared by 5 bases and J by 4 bases, with 12 bases between. The CDR3 runs to 14 residues. Per the germline V gene, CDR1 is SGHAT and CDR2 is FQDESV (reference sequence). The DNA for the CDR3 is TGTGCCAGCAGCCCCCGGCGAGCTTACAATGAGCAGTTCTTC. This sequence encodes CASSPRRAYNEQFF.

This clonotype was seen many times. The chain is built from TRBV27 and TRBJ2-3; 7 bases map to TRBD1. J lost 3 bases, V lost 7 bases, and 19 bases had no gene match. This CDR3 has 18 residues. CDR1 is MNHEY and CDR2 is SMNVEV in the germline V gene (reference sequence). DNA for the CDR3: TGTGCCAGCACCGTTCCGAGACAGGGAGTGGGGGTAACAGATACGCAGTATTTT. Amino acids: CASTVPRQGVGVTDTQYF.

This chain joins TRBV3-1 and TRBJ2-1; TRBD2 matches at 11 bases. This CDR3 has 19 residues. V shed 4 bases and J 10 bases; nucleotides not matched to a gene: 21. The germline V gene encodes CDR1 LGHDT and CDR2 YNNKEL (reference sequence). CDR3 protein: CASSPNWRLAGIPRREQFF. The CDR3 DNA reads TGTGCCAGCAGCCCGAATTGGCGACTAGCGGGAATCCCCCGCAGGGAGCAGTTCTTC.

This clonotype has a count of ten or more. The rearrangement joins TRBV9 to TRBJ2-1; 10 positions match TRBD1. CDR1 and CDR2 (germline): SGDLS, YYNGEE. J lost 8 bases, V lost 0 bases, and 5 bases had no gene match. The CDR3 has 15 residues. CDR3: CASSVAGTGDYEQFF. The CDR3, as DNA: TGTGCCAGCAGCGTAGCAGGGACAGGGGACTATGAGCAGTTCTTC.

This clonotype was observed many times. The gene calls are TRBV12-3 or TRBV12-4 and TRBJ1-4; D is undetermined. CDR3 length: 13 residues. The germline V and J ends were trimmed by 2 bases and 0 bases, with 1 base remaining between them. CDR3 coding DNA: TGTGCCAGCAGTTTAACAACTAATGAAAAACTGTTTTTT. It translates to CASSLTTNEKLFF.

CDR3 DNA sequence: TGTGCCAGCAGCAGACGACAGGGGGCTCTTAAGCCCCAGCATTTT. It specifies CASSRRQGALKPQHF. The chain has TRBV5-6 and TRBJ1-5; TRBD1 matches 10 bases. This CDR3 has 15 amino acids. Germline loops: CDR1 SGHDT, CDR2 YYEEEE. J gave up 8 bases and V 4 bases, and 9 bases lay outside the gene matches.

On this clonotype: A much larger clone lies a single base off, so this may be a read error. This chain links TRBV6-1 with TRBJ2-7; 11 bases align to TRBD2. CDR1 MNHNS and CDR2 SASEGT come from the germline V gene. CDR3 length: 17 amino acids. The CDR3 protein is CASSVTSGGAIAHERYF. The CDR3 nucleotides are TGTGCCAGCAGTGTAACTAGCGGGGGCGCAATCGCACACGAGCGGTACTTC.

This clonotype was observed at least ten times. This chain connects TRBV14 to TRBJ2-3, with D unclear. V was trimmed by 2 bases and J by 3 bases, leaving 6 bases between them. CDR1 and CDR2 from the germline V gene are SGHDN and FVKESK. The CDR3 runs to 13 residues. The CDR3 loop is CASSQQPTDTQYF. The CDR3 DNA sequence: TGTGCCAGCAGCCAACAACCGACAGATACGCAGTATTTT.

As for this clonotype: A much bigger clone sits one base away, suggesting this may be a read error. The V and J genes are TRBV9 and TRBJ2-1; D may match TRBD1 or TRBD2 (6 bases each). This CDR3 is 15 amino acids long. The germline V gene has CDR1 SGDLS and CDR2 YYNGEE. Here the CDR3 reads CASSVDPGAREERFF. The CDR3 DNA reads as TGTGCCAGCAGCGTAGACCCGGGGGCCAGGGAGGAGCGGTTCTTC.

This clonotype was seen at least ten times. This sequence joins TRBV12-3 or TRBV12-4 and TRBJ2-2; TRBD1 agrees at 11 bases. The CDR3 consists of 14 residues. Trimming at V came to 4 bases and at J to 6 bases, leaving 1 base not matched to a gene. CDR3: CASSSGQGAGELFF. The CDR3 coding sequence is TGTGCCAGCAGTTCGGGACAGGGGGCCGGGGAGCTGTTTTTT.

Ten or more counts support this clonotype. The V gene is TRBV2, the J gene TRBJ2-6; 7 nucleotides agree with TRBD1. Germline assignment: CDR1 SNHLY and CDR2 FYNNEI. Trimming removed 8 bases from V and 2 bases from J; junction bases left unmatched: 15. The CDR3 covers 18 residues. CDR3 sequence (DNA): TGTGCCAGCCTTGGCTTCCAAGGGGGCTTGGCTGGGGCCAACGTCCTGACTTTC. Encoded protein: CASLGFQGGLAGANVLTF. The whole variable domain, remainder taken from reference TRBV2 and TRBJ2-6, is EPEVTQTPSHQVTQMGQEVILRCVPISNHLYFYWYRQILGQKVEFLVSFYNNEISEKSEIFDDQFSVERPDGSNFTLKIRSTKLEDSAMYFCASLGFQGGLAGANVLTFGAGSRLTVL.

This clonotype was found many times. The V and J genes are TRBV2 and TRBJ2-1, with 8 bases fitting TRBD2. V shed 11 bases and J 8 bases; nucleotides not matched to a gene: 11. The CDR3 runs to 13 residues. The germline gives CDR1 SNHLY, CDR2 FYNNEI. The CDR3 nucleotides are TGTGCCTCCGCGAGCGGGGGTTTCGATGAGCAGTTCTTC. The encoded protein is CASASGGFDEQFF. The full variable domain, its missing parts supplied by reference TRBV2 and TRBJ2-1, is EPEVTQTPSHQVTQMGQEVILRCVPISNHLYFYWYRQILGQKVEFLVSFYNNEISEKSEIFDDQFSVERPDGSNFTLKIRSTKLEDSAMYFCASASGGFDEQFFGPGTRLTVL.

A word on this clonotype: This could be a read error, since a much larger clone is one nucleotide away. The rearrangement uses TRBV20-1 and TRBJ1-1; D gene uncertain. The CDR3 sequence is 14 residues long. Germline CDR1 and CDR2: DFQATT and SNEGSKA (reference sequence). CDR3 bases: TGCAAGGCCCGGATGGAGGCATTTGAGACTGAAGCTTTCTTT. Translation: CKARMEAFETEAFF.

Many counts were recorded for this clonotype. The chain carries TRBV12-3 or TRBV12-4 and TRBJ2-3; D remains unclear. This CDR3 is 13 amino acids long. V lost 2 bases to trimming and J lost 3 bases, with 6 bases between them. The CDR3 spells CASSLKGTDTQYF. The CDR3 region has the DNA TGTGCCAGCAGTTTAAAAGGGACAGATACGCAGTATTTT.

The CDR3 sequence is CASSRGELFF. The CDR3 DNA reads TGTGCCAGCAGTCGCGGGGAGCTGTTTTTT. The chain combines TRBV6-2 or TRBV6-3 with TRBJ2-2; D remains unclear. The length of the CDR3 is 10 residues. Trimming pared 5 bases from V and 7 bases from J, leaving 2 bases between. Germline lookup yields CDR1 MNHEY and CDR2 SVGEGT.

The J gene is TRBJ2-5, the V gene TRBV11-3; tentatively, D is TRBD1 (6 bases). Between the trimmed V and J ends, which lost 2 bases and 1 base, there was a span of 20 bases. Germline CDR1 SGHNT, CDR2 YENEEA. The CDR3 is made up of 18 amino acids. The CDR3, as DNA: TGTGCCAGCAGCTTAATCCAGGGGACCGCGAGGGGCCAAGAGACCCAGTACTTC. Its translation: CASSLIQGTARGQETQYF. The variable domain in full, with the rest retrieved from reference TRBV11-3 and TRBJ2-5, is EAGVVQSPRYKIIEKKQPVAFWCNPISGHNTLYWYLQNLGQGPELLIRYENEEAVDDSQLPKDRFSAERLKGVDSTLKIQPAELGDSAVYLCASSLIQGTARGQETQYFGPGTRLLVL.

This sequence joins TRBV4-3 and TRBJ2-5, with D maybe TRBD1 (5 bases). TRBJ2-7 matches the DNA end more closely, so the J call is doubtful. CDR1 is LGHNA and CDR2 is YSLEER in the germline V gene. This CDR3 is built from 17 residues. The CDR3 bases are TGCGCCAGCAGCCAAGAAATAGGGATCGCTTTGGACAACGAGCAGTACTTC. This gives the protein CASSQEIGIALDNEQYF.

J is TRBJ1-3 and V is TRBV10-3; D call uncertain. Germline assignment: CDR1 ENHRY and CDR2 SYGVKD. V gave up 4 bases and J gave up 0 bases, with 13 bases separating them. The length of the CDR3 is 16 residues. In nucleotides, the CDR3 is TGTGCCATCAGTGCGCCGCGCCTGGGCTCTGGAAACACCATATATTTT. Protein: CAISAPRLGSGNTIYF.

The chain is built from TRBV9 and TRBJ1-2, with D hard to call. V shed 3 bases and J shed 6 bases, with 6 bases lying between them. This CDR3 comprises 11 residues. Germline V gene lookup returns CDR1 SGDLS and CDR2 YYNGEE. Written as DNA, the CDR3 is TGTGCCAGCAGCGGCAGAAATGGCTACACCTTC. This encodes CASSGRNGYTF.

This rearrangement joins TRBV6-2 or TRBV6-3 to TRBJ1-5; D gene ambiguous. The V end was cut by 2 bases, the J end by 7 bases, with 15 bases between. The length of the CDR3 is 15 residues. The germline V gene encodes CDR1 MNHEY and CDR2 SVGEGT. This CDR3 reads CASSYAPGNSQPQHF. The CDR3 DNA reads TGTGCCAGCAGTTACGCTCCCGGGAACAGCCAGCCCCAGCATTTT.

At least ten counts were recorded for this clonotype. The chain has TRBV20-1 and TRBJ2-7, with 8 nucleotides matching TRBD1. V shed 1 base, J shed 3 bases, and the junction held 5 bases outside the gene matches. This CDR3 has 14 residues. Germline V gives CDR1 DFQATT, CDR2 SNEGSKA (reference sequence). Written as DNA, the CDR3 is TGCAGTGCTAGAGGCGACAGGGGAGACTACGAGCAGTACTTC. This gives the protein CSARGDRGDYEQYF.

The chain carries TRBV6-4 and TRBJ2-1, with D hard to call. Germline values: CDR1 MRHNA, CDR2 SNTAGT. This CDR3 comprises 15 residues. Deletions cut 4 bases from V and 7 bases from J, with 17 bases between. CDR3 bases: TGTGCCAGCAGTGCCTTTCGGGTTGCCGGGAATGAGCAGTTCTTC. Its protein is CASSAFRVAGNEQFF.

The V gene is TRBV7-8, the J gene TRBJ1-2; 9 nucleotides agree with TRBD1. The J segment lost 7 bases and the V segment lost 5 bases, leaving 11 bases of the junction unmatched. The germline V gene has CDR1 SGHVS and CDR2 FQNEAQ. The CDR3 is made up of 15 amino acids. The CDR3 nucleotides are TGTGCCAGCAGCCCCCCGGGACAGGGAAAGGGTGGCTACACCTTC. This gives the protein CASSPPGQGKGGYTF.

This clonotype was counted at least ten times. This chain uses TRBV5-1 with TRBJ2-3; maybe TRBD1 (5 bases). There are 14 residues in the CDR3. CDR1 is SGHRS and CDR2 is YFSETQ in the germline V gene. V lost 0 bases and J 0 bases, leaving 5 bases between the germline ends. CDR3 sequence: CASSLDRSTDTQYF. Written as DNA, the CDR3 is TGCGCCAGCAGCTTGGACAGGAGCACAGATACGCAGTATTTT.

This clonotype was seen ten or more times. This chain links TRBV7-3 with TRBJ2-1, with 12 bases lining up with TRBD2. V lost 2 bases to trimming and J lost 7 bases; unmatched junction nucleotides: 6. CDR3 length: 16 amino acids. In germline, CDR1 is SGHTA, CDR2 FQGTGA. DNA of the CDR3: TGTGCCAGCAGCTTAGCCCCCGGACTAGCGGGGAATGAGCAGTTCTTC. It is translated as CASSLAPGLAGNEQFF.

The rearrangement joins TRBV18 to TRBJ1-4, with TRBD1 matching over 10 bases. The CDR3 runs 14 residues. The germline CDR1 and CDR2 sequences are KGHSH and LQKENI. V lost 3 bases and J lost 13; bases outside the gene matches: 8. In DNA form, the CDR3 reads TGTGCCAGCTCACCCGGACAGGGGGGAGTAGGACTGTTTTTT. Translating it yields CASSPGQGGVGLFF.

This clonotype occurred many times. This chain joins TRBV7-8 and TRBJ2-7; 7 bases match TRBD1. Trimming took 5 bases from V and 5 from J; bases not matched to a gene: 6. This CDR3 comprises 13 residues. Germline lookup yields CDR1 SGHVS and CDR2 FQNEAQ. As DNA, the CDR3 is TGTGCCAGCAGCCCCGGGACAGATAACGAGCAGTACTTC. This gives the protein CASSPGTDNEQYF.